Below, 10 T cell receptor beta chains from the same sample are listed, as sequenced in a study of blood T cell repertoires in COVID-19. Clones were read by immunoSEQ multiplex PCR, and TCRdb kept only the in-frame ones, dropping some. The table records hundreds of thousands of clones, around nine tenths of them present only once. Sequencing was performed on peripheral blood. The origin of the receptors is a man aged 80 or over with acute or convalescent COVID-19.

V is TRBV20-1 and J is TRBJ2-7; D is undetermined. The CDR3 length is 10 residues. The V gene lost 3 bases and the J gene lost 5 bases, with 5 bases spanning the gap. Germline V gene data show CDR1 as DFQATT and CDR2 as SNEGSKA (reference sequence). The CDR3 loop reads CSASRDEQYF. The CDR3 region has the DNA TGCAGTGCTAGTCGCGACGAGCAGTACTTC.

The CDR3 reads CAIRSGGEAFF. The CDR3 DNA reads TGTGCCATCAGGTCGGGGGGTGAAGCTTTCTTT. V gene TRBV10-3 combines with J gene TRBJ1-1; perhaps TRBD1 as D (5 bases). The CDR3 contains 11 residues. V was cut by 6 bases and J by 7 bases, with 9 bases left in between. CDR1 and CDR2 from the germline V gene are ENHRY and SYGVKD.

V and J are TRBV19 and TRBJ1-1, with a weak D call TRBD1 (6 bases). The CDR3 is made up of 11 amino acids. The germline gives CDR1 LNHDA, CDR2 SQIVND (reference sequence). Trimming removed 9 bases at V and 5 bases at J, with 10 bases between. CDR3 in amino acids: CASGRGTEAFF. Written as DNA, the CDR3 is TGTGCCAGCGGGAGGGGGACTGAAGCTTTCTTT.

The J gene is TRBJ2-2, the V gene TRBV5-1; TRBD1 aligns across 9 bases. The CDR3 runs to 15 residues. Germline V lookup: CDR1 SGHRS, CDR2 YFSETQ. J gave up 8 bases and V 0 bases, and 5 bases lay outside the gene matches. The DNA for the CDR3 is TGCGCCAGCAGCTTGGAAAGGACAGGGGCAGGGGAGCTGTTTTTT. Its protein product is CASSLERTGAGELFF.

This clone was found a few times. This chain joins TRBV2 and TRBJ2-5; 7 nucleotides align to TRBD1. The length of the CDR3 is 15 residues. In germline, CDR1 is SNHLY, CDR2 FYNNEI. V lost 5 bases to trimming and J lost 3 bases; unmatched junction nucleotides: 9. This CDR3 is CASSPLNRGKETQYF. CDR3 nucleotide sequence: TGTGCCAGCAGTCCCTTAAACAGGGGAAAAGAGACCCAGTACTTC.

The chain carries TRBV15 and TRBJ2-7, with 8 positions matching TRBD1. Germline V lookup: CDR1 LNHNV, CDR2 YYDKDF (reference sequence). This CDR3 has 14 amino acids. J was trimmed by 6 bases and V by 1 base; bases with no gene match: 5. The CDR3 protein is CATSRVDRGSEQYF. The CDR3 DNA is TGTGCCACCAGCAGAGTAGACAGGGGTTCCGAGCAGTACTTC.

The V and J genes are TRBV15 and TRBJ2-7; TRBD2 agrees at 9 bases. This CDR3 is 14 amino acids long. Per the germline V gene, CDR1 is LNHNV and CDR2 is YYDKDF (reference sequence). Trimming removed 1 base from V and 3 bases from J; junction bases left unmatched: 1. The CDR3 DNA reads as TGTGCCACCAGCAGAGCGCGGGGGGGCTACGAGCAGTACTTC. Translation: CATSRARGGYEQYF.

V gene TRBV6-6 combines with J gene TRBJ1-2; tentative D call: TRBD1 (5 bases). CDR1 MNHNY and CDR2 SVGAGI come from the germline V gene (reference sequence). The germline V and J ends were trimmed by 4 bases and 7 bases, with 19 bases remaining between them. There are 15 residues in the CDR3. As DNA, the CDR3 is TGTGCCAGCAGTTCGGTCACGGGGGGAATAGGTGGCTACACCTTC. Amino acids: CASSSVTGGIGGYTF.

This clone was counted once. The chain combines TRBV2 with TRBJ1-5; 11 bases map to TRBD1. V lost 6 bases and J lost 7; bases outside the gene matches: 5. This CDR3 has 14 amino acids. Germline CDR1 is SNHLY and CDR2 is FYNNEI. The CDR3 region is CASREDRGQQPQHF. The CDR3 DNA is TGTGCCAGCAGGGAGGACAGGGGGCAACAGCCCCAGCATTTT.

This sequence joins TRBV3-1 (or the pseudogene TRBV3-2) and TRBJ2-7; TRBD1 matches at 8 bases. The CDR3 extends over 16 amino acids. After removal of 0 bases from V and 3 bases from J, the junction contained 7 bases not matched to a gene. Looked up from germline, CDR1 is LGHDT and CDR2 is YNNKEL (reference sequence). This chain's CDR3 is CASSQDWTGNCYEQYF. The CDR3 coding sequence is TGTGCCAGCAGCCAAGATTGGACAGGGAATTGCTACGAGCAGTACTTC.